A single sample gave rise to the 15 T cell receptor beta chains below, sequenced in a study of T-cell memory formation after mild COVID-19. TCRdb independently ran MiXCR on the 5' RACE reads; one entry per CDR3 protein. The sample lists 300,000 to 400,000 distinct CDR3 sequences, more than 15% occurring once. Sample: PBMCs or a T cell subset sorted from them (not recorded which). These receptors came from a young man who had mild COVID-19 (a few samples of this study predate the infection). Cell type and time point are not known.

Written as DNA, the CDR3 is TGCAGTGCCCAGGACCGGCCTGGAAACACCATATATTTT. It encodes CSAQDRPGNTIYF. This rearrangement joins TRBV20-1 to TRBJ1-3; D remains ambiguous. V was shortened by 6 bases and J by 2 bases, with 11 bases between the two germline ends. The CDR3 sequence is 13 residues long. Germline loops: CDR1 DFQATT, CDR2 SNEGSKA (reference sequence).

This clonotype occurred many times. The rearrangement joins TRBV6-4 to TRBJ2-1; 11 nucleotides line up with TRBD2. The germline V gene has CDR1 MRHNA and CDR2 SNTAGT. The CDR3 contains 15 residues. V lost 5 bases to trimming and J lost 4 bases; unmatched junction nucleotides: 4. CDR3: CASSPTSGEYNEQFF. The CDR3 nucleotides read TGTGCCAGCAGTCCGACTAGCGGGGAGTACAATGAGCAGTTCTTC.

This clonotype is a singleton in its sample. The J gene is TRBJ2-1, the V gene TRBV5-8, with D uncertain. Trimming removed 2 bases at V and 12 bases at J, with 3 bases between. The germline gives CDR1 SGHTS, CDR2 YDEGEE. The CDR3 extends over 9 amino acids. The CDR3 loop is CASSFLQFF. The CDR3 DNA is TGTGCCAGCAGCTTTTTGCAGTTCTTC. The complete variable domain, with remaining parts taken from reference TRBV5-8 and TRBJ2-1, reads EAGVTQSPTHLIKTRGQQATLRCSPISGHTSVYWYQQALGLGLQFLLWYDEGEERNRGNFPPRFSGRQFPNYSSELNVNALELEDSALYLCASSFLQFFGPGTRLTVL.

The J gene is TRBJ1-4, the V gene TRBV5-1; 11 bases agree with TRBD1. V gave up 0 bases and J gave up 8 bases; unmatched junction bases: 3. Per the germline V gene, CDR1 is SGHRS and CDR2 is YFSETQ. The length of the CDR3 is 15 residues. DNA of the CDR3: TGCGCCAGCAGCTTGGTGGGACAGGGGGGCGAAAAACTGTTTTTT. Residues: CASSLVGQGGEKLFF.

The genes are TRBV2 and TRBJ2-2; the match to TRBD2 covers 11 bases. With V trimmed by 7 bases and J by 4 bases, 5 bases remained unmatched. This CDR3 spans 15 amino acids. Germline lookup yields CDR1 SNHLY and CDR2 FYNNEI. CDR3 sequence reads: CASTRLAGTTGELFF. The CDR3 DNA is TGTGCCAGCACGAGACTAGCGGGGACCACCGGGGAGCTGTTTTTT.

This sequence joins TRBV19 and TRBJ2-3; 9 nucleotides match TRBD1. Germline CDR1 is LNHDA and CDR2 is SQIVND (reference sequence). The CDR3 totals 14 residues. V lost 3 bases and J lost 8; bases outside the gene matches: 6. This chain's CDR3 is CASSIGQGMTTQYF. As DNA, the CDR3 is TGTGCCAGTAGTATCGGACAGGGGATGACTACGCAGTATTTT.

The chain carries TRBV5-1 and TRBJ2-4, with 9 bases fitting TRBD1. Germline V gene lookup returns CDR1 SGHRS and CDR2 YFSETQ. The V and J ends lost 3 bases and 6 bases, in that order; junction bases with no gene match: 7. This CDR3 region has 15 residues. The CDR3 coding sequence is TGCGCCAGCAGCTCGGGGACAGGGAAGAGAAACATTCAGTACTTC. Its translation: CASSSGTGKRNIQYF. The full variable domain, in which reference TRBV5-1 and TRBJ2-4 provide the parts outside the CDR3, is KAGVTQTPRYLIKTRGQQVTLSCSPISGHRSVSWYQQTPGQGLQFLFEYFSETQRNKGNFPGRFSGRQFSNSRSEMNVSTLELGDSALYLCASSSGTGKRNIQYFGAGTRLSVL.

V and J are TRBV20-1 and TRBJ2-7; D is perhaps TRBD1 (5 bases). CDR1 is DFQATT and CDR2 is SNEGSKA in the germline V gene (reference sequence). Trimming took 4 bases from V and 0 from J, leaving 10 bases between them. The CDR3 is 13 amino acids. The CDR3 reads CSAIGRDSYEQYV. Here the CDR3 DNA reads TGCAGTGCTATTGGCAGGGACTCCTACGAGCAGTACGTC.

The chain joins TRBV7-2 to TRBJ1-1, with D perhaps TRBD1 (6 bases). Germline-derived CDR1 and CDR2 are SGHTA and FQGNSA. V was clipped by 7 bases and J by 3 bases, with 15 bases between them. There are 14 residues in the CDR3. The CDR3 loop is CASITDRRDTEAFF. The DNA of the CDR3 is TGTGCCAGCATCACGGACAGAAGGGACACTGAAGCTTTCTTT.

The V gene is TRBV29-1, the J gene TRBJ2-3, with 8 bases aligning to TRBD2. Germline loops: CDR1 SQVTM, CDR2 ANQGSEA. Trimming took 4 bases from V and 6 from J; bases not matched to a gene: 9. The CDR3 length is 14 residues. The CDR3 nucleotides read TGCAGCGTTGTCCTTAGCGGGAAAGGGGATACGCAGTATTTT. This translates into CSVVLSGKGDTQYF.

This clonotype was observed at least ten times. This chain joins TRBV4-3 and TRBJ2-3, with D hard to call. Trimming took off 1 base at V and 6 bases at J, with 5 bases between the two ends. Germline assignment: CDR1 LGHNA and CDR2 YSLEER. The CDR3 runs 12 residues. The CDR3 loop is CASSQVQDTQYF. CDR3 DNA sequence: TGCGCCAGCAGCCAAGTACAGGATACGCAGTATTTT.

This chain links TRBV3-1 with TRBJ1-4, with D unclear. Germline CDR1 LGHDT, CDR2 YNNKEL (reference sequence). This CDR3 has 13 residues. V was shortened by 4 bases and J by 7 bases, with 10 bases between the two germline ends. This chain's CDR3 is CASSPPWGEKLFF. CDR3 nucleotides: TGTGCCAGCAGCCCCCCGTGGGGTGAAAAACTGTTTTTT.

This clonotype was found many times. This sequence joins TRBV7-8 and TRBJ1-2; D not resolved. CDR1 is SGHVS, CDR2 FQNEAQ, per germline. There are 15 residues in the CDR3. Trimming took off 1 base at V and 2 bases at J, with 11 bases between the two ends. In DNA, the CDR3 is TGTGCCAGCAGCTTAGGGGCAGCCTTCAACTATGGCTACACCTTC. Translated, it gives CASSLGAAFNYGYTF.

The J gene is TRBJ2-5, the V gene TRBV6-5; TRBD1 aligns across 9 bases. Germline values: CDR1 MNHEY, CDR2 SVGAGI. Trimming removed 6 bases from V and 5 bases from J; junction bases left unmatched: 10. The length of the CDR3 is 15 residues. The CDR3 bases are TGTGCCAGCAGGCCTAGGACAGGGGTAGGGGAGACCCAGTACTTC. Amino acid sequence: CASRPRTGVGETQYF.

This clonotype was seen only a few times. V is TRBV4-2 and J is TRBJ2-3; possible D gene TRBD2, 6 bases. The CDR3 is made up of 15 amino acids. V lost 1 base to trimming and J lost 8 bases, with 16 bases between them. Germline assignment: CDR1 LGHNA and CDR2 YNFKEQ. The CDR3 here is CASSQGGTWRGTQYF. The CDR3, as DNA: TGTGCCAGCAGCCAAGGAGGGACTTGGAGAGGTACGCAGTATTTT.